The sequence of this T cell receptor (beta chain) was determined in a study of identical twins. Study-wide findings and caveats: Less excess twin sharing appeared in beta out-of-frame sequences.

As regards this clonotype: Its antigen is unknown.

TCRdb called the 5' RACE reads again in MiXCR, with one record for every CDR3 protein. The table shows about 190,000 distinct CDR3 sequences, with more than 15% occurring only once. Separately, the same data were catalogued under a study of T cells expressing NK-cell markers. That report notes: Sorting was restricted to alpha-beta TCR T cells by an anti-gamma-delta TCR antibody in several experiments.

This TCR was recovered from a woman younger than 35 in good health. Sequences were obtained from CD8+ T cells sorted from blood.

The CDR3 DNA reads as TGTGCCAGCAGTGAGGTAGGGAGCAATCAGCCCCAGCATTTT. Translating gives CASSEVGSNQPQHF. V and J are TRBV6-1 and TRBJ1-5; D not resolved. Germline V gene sequence: CDR1 MNHNS, CDR2 SASEGT. V dropped 3 bases and J dropped 1 base, with 7 bases sitting between them. The CDR3 is made up of 14 amino acids.